The 2 T cell receptor beta chains listed next were all sequenced from one sample in a study of blood T cell repertoires in COVID-19. The method was immunoSEQ multiplex PCR; TCRdb's version includes in-frame clones alone and lacks a portion of them. This table has 150,000 or so clones, 60% to 85% appearing once. The sample was peripheral blood. The receptor set was obtained from a woman aged 55-70 years with COVID-19, enrolled during active disease.

This chain joins TRBV2 and TRBJ2-3, with 7 nucleotides matching TRBD2. Germline V gives CDR1 SNHLY, CDR2 FYNNEI. The V segment lost 7 bases and the J segment 2 bases; nucleotides outside the gene matches: 6. The CDR3 totals 14 residues. CDR3 DNA: TGTGCCAGCATTCCTGGACTAGTCACAGATACGCAGTATTTT. It is translated as CASIPGLVTDTQYF.

This rearrangement joins TRBV4-1 to TRBJ2-7, with 7 nucleotides matching TRBD2. Germline V CDR1 and CDR2: MGHRA, YSYEKL. There are 16 residues in the CDR3. The V segment lost 0 bases and the J segment 0 bases; nucleotides outside the gene matches: 5. DNA for the CDR3: TGCGCCAGCAGCCAAGACCTCAGCGGGAACTCCTACGAGCAGTACTTC. Translating gives CASSQDLSGNSYEQYF.